The T cell receptor (beta chain) under discussion was sequenced for a study of CD8 T cells in ankylosing spondylitis. Findings of the study overall: Researchers report that disease-linked clones proved CD8+ and relatively rare in peripheral blood. Seemingly distinctive of ankylosing spondylitis blood was a TCR beta motif formed by eight highly homologous variants.

Regarding this clonotype: Its specificity is not known.

CDR1 and CDR2 (germline): MDHEN, SYDVKM. The CDR3 is 14 residues long. Trimming took 5 bases from V and 7 from J, leaving 18 bases between them. As the method for making TCR beta libraries, quantitative 5'-RACE with molecular barcodes was used. TCRdb passed the 5' RACE reads through MiXCR, listing each CDR3 protein once. The data contain over 700,000 distinct CDR3 sequences, 15% to 20% of them singletons. The clonotype originates from a male donor with ankylosing spondylitis. This chain connects TRBV28 to TRBJ2-7; D uncertain. Source material: blood, either unsorted or a sorted T cell fraction (not recorded which). The CDR3 protein is CASSPRLVQWEQYF. The DNA of the CDR3 is TGTGCCAGCAGTCCCCGGTTGGTCCAGTGGGAGCAGTACTTC.